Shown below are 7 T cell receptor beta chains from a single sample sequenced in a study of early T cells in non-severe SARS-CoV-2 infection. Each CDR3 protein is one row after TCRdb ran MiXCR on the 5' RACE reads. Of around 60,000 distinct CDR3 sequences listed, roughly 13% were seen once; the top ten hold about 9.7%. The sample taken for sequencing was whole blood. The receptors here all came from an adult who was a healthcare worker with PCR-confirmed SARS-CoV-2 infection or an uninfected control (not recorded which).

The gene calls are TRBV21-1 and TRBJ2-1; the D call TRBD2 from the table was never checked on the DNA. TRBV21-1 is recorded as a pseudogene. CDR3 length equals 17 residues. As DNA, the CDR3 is TGTGCCAGCAGCAAAGGGGTAGCGGGAGTCTCCTACAATGAGCAGTTCTTC. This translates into CASSKGVAGVSYNEQFF.

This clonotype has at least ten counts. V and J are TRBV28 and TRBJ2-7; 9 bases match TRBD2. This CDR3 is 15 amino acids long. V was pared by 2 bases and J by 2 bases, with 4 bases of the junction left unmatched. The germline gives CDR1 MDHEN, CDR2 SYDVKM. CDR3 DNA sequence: TGTGCCAGCAGTTTAATGACTAGCGGAACCTACGAGCAGTACTTC. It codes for CASSLMTSGTYEQYF.

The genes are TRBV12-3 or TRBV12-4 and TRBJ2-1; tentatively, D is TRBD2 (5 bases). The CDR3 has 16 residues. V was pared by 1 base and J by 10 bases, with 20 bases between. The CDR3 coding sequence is TGTGCCAGCAGTTTAGTTGTCGGGATCCGGGAAAGAGAGCAGTTCTTC. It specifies CASSLVVGIREREQFF.

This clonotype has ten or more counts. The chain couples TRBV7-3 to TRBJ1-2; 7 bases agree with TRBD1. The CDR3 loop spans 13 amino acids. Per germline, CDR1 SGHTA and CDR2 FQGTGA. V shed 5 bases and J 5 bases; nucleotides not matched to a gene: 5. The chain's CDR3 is CASSLTGLYGYTF. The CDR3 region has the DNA TGTGCCAGCAGCCTGACAGGGCTGTATGGCTACACCTTC.

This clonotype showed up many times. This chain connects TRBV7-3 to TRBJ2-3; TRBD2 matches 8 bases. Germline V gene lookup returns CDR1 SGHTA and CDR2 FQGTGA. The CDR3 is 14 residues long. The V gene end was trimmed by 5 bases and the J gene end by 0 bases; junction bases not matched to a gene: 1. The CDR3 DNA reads TGTGCCAGCAGCCCTAGCGGGAGCACAGATACGCAGTATTTT. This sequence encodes CASSPSGSTDTQYF.

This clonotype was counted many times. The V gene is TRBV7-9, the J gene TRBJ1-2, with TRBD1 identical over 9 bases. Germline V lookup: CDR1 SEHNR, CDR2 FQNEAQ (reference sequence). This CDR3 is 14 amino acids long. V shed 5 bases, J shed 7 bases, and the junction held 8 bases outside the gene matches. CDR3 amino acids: CASSRGQGMGGYTF. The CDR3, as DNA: TGTGCCAGCAGCCGGGGACAGGGTATGGGTGGCTACACCTTC.

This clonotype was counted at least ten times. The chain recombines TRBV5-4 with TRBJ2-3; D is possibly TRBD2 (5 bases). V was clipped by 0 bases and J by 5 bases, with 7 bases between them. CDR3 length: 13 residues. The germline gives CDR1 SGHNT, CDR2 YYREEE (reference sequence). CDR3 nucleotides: TGTGCCAGCAGCTTGGACGAGGGAGATACGCAGTATTTT. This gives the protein CASSLDEGDTQYF.